A selection of T cell receptor beta chains follows, all from one sample in a study of T-cell reconstitution after alpha-beta-depleted transplantation in children. TCRdb passed the PCR reads through MiXCR, listing each CDR3 protein once. Of about 610,000 distinct CDR3 sequences in the sample, more than 9% were seen once. The sample consisted of PBMCs from the stem cell graft donor, taken from the stem cell graft. These receptors originate from a human donor who donated a stem cell graft to a child with acute myeloid leukemia. CDR3s include the opening cysteine and the closing phenylalanine or tryptophan. D genes are given only for firm matches. Size is stated for part of the rows, as once, few or many counts, or as a class when the clone is expanded.

v_gene: TRBV30; j_gene: TRBJ2-2; abundance: NA; d_gene: TRBD1; CDR3nt: TGTGCCTCTCCTATACAGGGGCCTGGCGGGGAGCTGTTTTTT; CDR3aa: CASPIQGPGGELFF
v_gene: TRBV12-3/TRBV12-4; j_gene: TRBJ2-7; abundance: few; d_gene: NA; CDR3nt: TGTGCCAGCAGCCAGGGACTGTCTAAGCAGTACTTC; CDR3aa: CASSQGLSKQYF
v_gene: TRBV5-1; j_gene: TRBJ2-1; abundance: few; d_gene: NA; CDR3nt: TGCGCCAGCAGCTCCTCGGCAAGGAGTGAGCAGTTCTTC; CDR3aa: CASSSSARSEQFF
v_gene: TRBV20-1; j_gene: TRBJ1-1; abundance: many; d_gene: TRBD1; CDR3nt: TGCAGTGCTAGACATACAGGGGCCCGACCTGAAGCTTTCTTT; CDR3aa: CSARHTGARPEAFF
v_gene: TRBV20-1; j_gene: TRBJ1-3; abundance: NA; d_gene: TRBD1; CDR3nt: TGCAGTGCTCCTCTGGACAGGGACTTTTTCTCTGGAAACACCATATATTTT; CDR3aa: CSAPLDRDFFSGNTIYF
v_gene: TRBV20-1; j_gene: TRBJ1-5; abundance: few; d_gene: NA; CDR3nt: TGCAGTGCTAAGATCTGGGGGATTAGCAATCAGCCCCAGCATTTT; CDR3aa: CSAKIWGISNQPQHF
v_gene: TRBV3-1; j_gene: TRBJ2-2; abundance: many; d_gene: NA; CDR3nt: TGTGCCAGCAGCCAAGCTGGTAACGCGAACACCGGGGAGCTGTTTTTT; CDR3aa: CASSQAGNANTGELFF
v_gene: TRBV19; j_gene: TRBJ2-1; abundance: few; d_gene: NA; CDR3nt: TGTGCCAGTAGTACTCCTCCAAGCTCCTACAATGAGCAGTTCTTC; CDR3aa: CASSTPPSSYNEQFF
v_gene: TRBV29-1; j_gene: TRBJ1-4; abundance: many; d_gene: NA; CDR3nt: TGCAGCGTTGCCGGGTACCAGGCGGAAAAACTGTTTTTT; CDR3aa: CSVAGYQAEKLFF
v_gene: TRBV27; j_gene: TRBJ1-6; abundance: NA; d_gene: NA; CDR3nt: TGTGCCAGCAGTTTTTCGGGGCAGGCCTATAATTCACCCCTCCACTTT; CDR3aa: CASSFSGQAYNSPLHF
v_gene: TRBV12-3/TRBV12-4; j_gene: TRBJ1-3; abundance: many; d_gene: NA; CDR3nt: TGTGCCAGCAGTTTACTGGGGGCCTCCTCTGGAAACACCATATATTTT; CDR3aa: CASSLLGASSGNTIYF
v_gene: TRBV12-3/TRBV12-4; j_gene: TRBJ2-1; abundance: NA; d_gene: NA; CDR3nt: TGTGCCAGCAGTCCGACTACCCTCGGTAATGAGCAGTTCTTC; CDR3aa: CASSPTTLGNEQFF
v_gene: TRBV4-3; j_gene: TRBJ2-7; abundance: many; d_gene: NA; CDR3nt: TGCGCCAGCACCCAAGATATATCAGGAGCCTACGAGCAGTACTTC; CDR3aa: CASTQDISGAYEQYF
v_gene: TRBV3-1; j_gene: TRBJ2-1; abundance: few; d_gene: TRBD2; CDR3nt: TGTGCCAGCAGCCAGTGGGGCGGGAGGGCACAGGTTGAGCAGTTCTTC; CDR3aa: CASSQWGGRAQVEQFF
v_gene: TRBV12-3/TRBV12-4; j_gene: TRBJ2-5; abundance: NA; d_gene: TRBD2; CDR3nt: TGTGCCAGCAGTTTTCGGGCTAGCGGGAGGCCCCAAGAGACCCAGTACTTC; CDR3aa: CASSFRASGRPQETQYF
v_gene: TRBV6-5; j_gene: TRBJ1-3; abundance: few; d_gene: NA; CDR3nt: TGTGCCAGCAGTTACTCGCAGGGATCAATAACGGGAAACACCATATATTTT; CDR3aa: CASSYSQGSITGNTIYF
v_gene: TRBV4-3; j_gene: TRBJ2-7; abundance: many; d_gene: TRBD1; CDR3nt: TGCGCCAGCAGCCAAGTGCCAGGGGGCTTAAGCGAGCAGTACTTC; CDR3aa: CASSQVPGGLSEQYF
v_gene: TRBV27; j_gene: TRBJ2-1; abundance: many; d_gene: TRBD2; CDR3nt: TGTGCCAGCAGTCCAACCACGACTAGCGGGTTTAGAGACAATGAGCAGTTCTTC; CDR3aa: CASSPTTTSGFRDNEQFF
v_gene: TRBV5-1; j_gene: TRBJ2-1; abundance: few; d_gene: TRBD2; CDR3nt: TGCGCCAGCAGCTTGGGTCTCGCGGGAGGCTATGACAATGAGCAGTTCTTC; CDR3aa: CASSLGLAGGYDNEQFF
v_gene: TRBV12-3/TRBV12-4; j_gene: TRBJ2-5; abundance: many; d_gene: TRBD2; CDR3nt: TGTGCCAGCACCGAGGGACTAGCGGTTCTAGAGACCCAGTACTTC; CDR3aa: CASTEGLAVLETQYF
v_gene: TRBV30; j_gene: TRBJ2-7; abundance: NA; d_gene: NA; CDR3nt: TGTGCCTGGAGTACAGAGTACGAGCAGTACTTC; CDR3aa: CAWSTEYEQYF
v_gene: TRBV20-1; j_gene: TRBJ2-7; abundance: few; d_gene: NA; CDR3nt: TGCAGTGCGCGGACAACCGAGCAGTACTTC; CDR3aa: CSARTTEQYF
v_gene: TRBV12-3/TRBV12-4; j_gene: TRBJ1-2; abundance: NA; d_gene: NA; CDR3nt: TGTGCCAGCAGCTTTGTCGGGACTGTGAGTGGCTACACCTTC; CDR3aa: CASSFVGTVSGYTF
v_gene: TRBV29-1; j_gene: TRBJ2-3; abundance: NA; d_gene: TRBD1; CDR3nt: TGCAGCGTTCAGGGAGGACAGGGGAGCACAGATACGCAGTATTTT; CDR3aa: CSVQGGQGSTDTQYF
v_gene: TRBV5-4; j_gene: TRBJ2-1; abundance: many; d_gene: TRBD2; CDR3nt: TGTGCCAGCAGCAGACAGACTAGCGGGGGAAAAGGAGAGGATGAGCAGTTCTTC; CDR3aa: CASSRQTSGGKGEDEQFF
v_gene: TRBV7-3; j_gene: TRBJ1-1; abundance: many; d_gene: NA; CDR3nt: TGTGCCAGCAGCCAATCCGGGGGGATGGCTGAAGCTTTCTTT; CDR3aa: CASSQSGGMAEAFF
v_gene: TRBV29-1; j_gene: TRBJ2-7; abundance: few; d_gene: TRBD2; CDR3nt: TGCAGCGTTCTATTAGCGGGAGCGGTCGAGCAGTACTTC; CDR3aa: CSVLLAGAVEQYF